A single sample gave rise to the 2 T cell receptor beta chains below, sequenced in a study of OX40 agonist ivuxolimab in advanced cancers. TCRdb's table, derived via immunoSEQ multiplex PCR, lists solely in-frame clones and lacks some. The sample carries around 89,000 clones, roughly 90% recorded once. The material sequenced was CD4+ or CD8+ T cells sorted from blood, taken in a trial of the OX40 agonist ivuxolimab. These receptors all stem from an adult with an advanced solid tumor such as melanoma, head and neck, liver or kidney cancer.

This chain connects TRBV2 to TRBJ2-6; D remains ambiguous. The germline V gene has CDR1 SNHLY and CDR2 FYNNEI. Trimming stripped 2 bases from V and 0 bases from J, with 11 bases between. The CDR3 spans 17 residues. CDR3 amino acids: CASSEWAVNSGANVLTF. CDR3 bases: TGTGCCAGCAGTGAATGGGCGGTGAACTCTGGGGCCAACGTCCTGACTTTC. The complete variable domain, with remaining parts taken from reference TRBV2 and TRBJ2-6, reads EPEVTQTPSHQVTQMGQEVILRCVPISNHLYFYWYRQILGQKVEFLVSFYNNEISEKSEIFDDQFSVERPDGSNFTLKIRSTKLEDSAMYFCASSEWAVNSGANVLTFGAGSRLTVL.

This chain joins TRBV7-2 and TRBJ2-5; D may match TRBD1 or TRBD2 (5 bases each). Trimming left V 2 bases short and J 2 bases short, with 9 bases between. The CDR3 is 14 residues long. Germline V gene data show CDR1 as SGHTA and CDR2 as FQGNSA. CDR3 bases: TGTGCCAGCAGCTTAATGTGGGGGCAAGAGACCCAGTACTTC. It is translated as CASSLMWGQETQYF.